This T cell receptor (beta chain) emerged from a study of blood T cell repertoires in COVID-19. As for the study in general: Samples of COVID-19 (acute and convalescent) were obtained from the United States, Italy and Spain. T cells, B-cell-depleted T cells, or PBMCs provided the cDNA or gDNA that served as material.

Per the original data handling: By means of reference gene primer amplification, nucleated cell counts were estimated. Sequencing was performed with immunoSEQ multiplex PCR; in TCRdb, only in-frame clones are kept and a portion is missing. The V and J calls and clone size were taken over from that table, and D and trimming were inferred from the DNA. This sample yields more than 150,000 clones, of which approximately 80% are seen a single time; 10% to 15% belongs to the top ten. This CDR3 spans 13 amino acids. The germline V gene encodes CDR1 SGDLS and CDR2 YYNGEE. Trimming stripped 1 base from V and 6 bases from J, with 7 bases between.

The V and J genes are TRBV9 and TRBJ2-2, with a possible D match to TRBD2 (5 bases). The sample was peripheral blood. This clonotype originated in a man aged 65 to 79 who had recovered from COVID-19. CDR3 DNA sequence: TGTGCCAGCAGCGTATCCGGGGCCGGGGAGCTGTTTTTT. This encodes CASSVSGAGELFF.